Listed below are T cell receptor beta chains from one sample, sequenced in a study of somatic mutations in cytotoxic T cells in rheumatoid arthritis. Method: immunoSEQ multiplex PCR; TCRdb's copy keeps in-frame clones and lacks some. Of under 11,000 clones listed, around 89% are singletons. Sequencing was performed on CD4+ T cells sorted from blood. The receptors here all came from a woman between 18 and 29 years old with rheumatoid arthritis. The CDR3 runs from the conserved cysteine through the conserved F or W. The D gene is left open where the match is weak. Not all rows give a size; the values are once, few, many and, for expanded clones, a class.

>TRBJ2-6|TRBV28|NA|NA|17
TGTGCCAGCATTACCCTGCAGGGGCGCTCTGGGGCCAACGTCCTGACTTTC
CASITLQGRSGANVLTF
>TRBJ1-1|TRBV7-2|NA|TRBD1|14
TGTGCCAGCAGCTGGACAGGGGTCGGGACTGAAGCTTTCTTT
CASSWTGVGTEAFF
>TRBJ2-4|TRBV15|NA|TRBD1|12
TGTGCCACCAGCCTCAGGGGGAGCATTCAGTACTTC
CATSLRGSIQYF
>TRBJ1-6|TRBV18|once|NA|14
TGTGCCAGCTCAGACAGCGCCACCTCTTCACCCCTCCACTTT
CASSDSATSSPLHF
>TRBJ2-5|TRBV18|NA|TRBD1|15
TGTGCCAGCTCAGGATTATGGGACAGGGAGCAGACCCAGTACTTC
CASSGLWDREQTQYF
>TRBJ1-3|TRBV9|NA|TRBD1|14
TGTGCCAGCAGCGGGACAGGGGCTGGAAACACCATATATTTT
CASSGTGAGNTIYF
>TRBJ2-1|TRBV18|NA|NA|12
TGTGCCAGCTCACCCAATCGCGATGAGCAGTTCTTC
CASSPNRDEQFF
>TRBJ1-2|TRBV28|NA|NA|16
TGTGCCAGCAGCGACCCTGGAGACCGGGGTGGCTATGGCTACACCTTC
CASSDPGDRGGYGYTF
>TRBJ1-2|TRBV7-9|NA|NA|11
TGTGCCAGCAGCTTAGAGCGCGGCTACACCTTC
CASSLERGYTF
>TRBJ1-2|TRBV30|once|TRBD1|16
TGTGCCTGGAGTGTAGGGACAGGGGCTGCCCACTATGGCTACACCTTC
CAWSVGTGAAHYGYTF
>TRBJ2-2|TRBV28|NA|NA|13
TGTGCCAGCGAGCAGGGGAGCACCGGGGAGCTGTTTTTT
CASEQGSTGELFF
>TRBJ2-3|TRBV4-1|NA|TRBD2|17
TGCGCCAGCAGCCTCCGAGGTAGCGGGAGCGGGATAGATACGCAGTATTTT
CASSLRGSGSGIDTQYF
>TRBJ2-7|TRBV7-2|NA|TRBD2|15
TGTGCCAGCAGCCCCGGACTAGCGGGGACCTACGAGCAGTACTTC
CASSPGLAGTYEQYF
>TRBJ2-1|TRBV30|NA|NA|11
TGTGCCTGGAGACAACAGTATGAGCAGTTCTTC
CAWRQQYEQFF
>TRBJ2-7|TRBV7-2|NA|TRBD1|14
TGTGCCAGCAGCCCCGACAGGGGGAGCATCGAGCAGTACTTC
CASSPDRGSIEQYF
>TRBJ2-1|TRBV7-2|NA|NA|14
TGTGCCAGCAGCTTAACCAGGGGAACCAATGAGCAGTTCTTC
CASSLTRGTNEQFF
>TRBJ1-2|TRBV6-5|NA|NA|13
TGTGCCAGCAGCCTTATGCAGGGAGGTGGCTACACCTTC
CASSLMQGGGYTF
>TRBJ2-3|TRBV7-2|NA|TRBD2|16
TGTGCCAGCAGCTCCCGACTAGCGGGGGTCACAGATACGCAGTATTTT
CASSSRLAGVTDTQYF
>TRBJ1-5|TRBV6-1|NA|NA|12
TGTGCCAGCAGGGAGACAGCACAGCCCCAGCATTTT
CASRETAQPQHF
>TRBJ2-1|TRBV28|NA|NA|15
TGTGCCAGCAGTTTACCCGGGGGATCCTACAATGAGCAGTTCTTC
CASSLPGGSYNEQFF
>TRBJ2-3|TRBV10-1|NA|TRBD1|13
TGCGCCAGCACACGGGACAGGGGAGATACGCAGTATTTT
CASTRDRGDTQYF
>TRBJ2-7|TRBV5-6|NA|TRBD1|15
TGTGCCAGCAGCCCCCGGACAGGGGGCGGTTACGAGCAGTACTTC
CASSPRTGGGYEQYF
>TRBJ2-1|TRBV7-9|NA|NA|13
TGTGCCAGCAGCTTGACTAGTTCCAATGAGCAGTTCTTC
CASSLTSSNEQFF
>TRBJ2-7|TRBV7-2|NA|NA|13
TGTGCCAGCAGCTTAGACAGCCCCTACGAGCAGTACTTC
CASSLDSPYEQYF
>TRBJ1-2|TRBV28|NA|TRBD1|14
TGTGCCAGCCTAAGAACAGGGGTCGGCTATGGCTACACCTTC
CASLRTGVGYGYTF
>TRBJ2-7|TRBV7-3|NA|TRBD2|14
TGTGCCAGCAGCCTAGCGGGGGGGCCCTACGAGCAGTACTTC
CASSLAGGPYEQYF
>TRBJ2-5|TRBV7-9|once|TRBD2|14
TGTGCCAGCAGGCCCACTAGCGGCCAAGAGACCCAGTACTTC
CASRPTSGQETQYF
>TRBJ2-7|TRBV19|once|TRBD2|14
TGTGCCAGTAGTCGTGGCGGGAGGCCCTACGAGCAGTACTTC
CASSRGGRPYEQYF
>TRBJ2-1|TRBV7-9|NA|NA|14
TGTGCCAGCAGCTTAGAGCCAAATACTGGTGAGCAGTTCTTC
CASSLEPNTGEQFF
>TRBJ2-5|TRBV7-6|NA|TRBD1|16
TGTGCCAGCAGCCTGCTCTTGACAGGGCCGGCGGGGACCCAGTACTTC
CASSLLLTGPAGTQYF
>TRBJ2-3|TRBV29-1|NA|NA|12
TGCAGCGTTGAAGCGTTAACAGATACGCAGTATTTT
CSVEALTDTQYF
>TRBJ2-5|TRBV7-2|NA|NA|16
TGTGCCAGCAGCTTATTGGGTGCGGACAACCAAGAGACCCAGTACTTC
CASSLLGADNQETQYF
>TRBJ1-6|TRBV2|NA|TRBD1|15
TGTGCCAGCAGTCCGGGACAGACCCCCGGGTCACCCCTCCACTTT
CASSPGQTPGSPLHF
>TRBJ1-1|TRBV23-1|few|NA|20
TGCGCCAGCAGTCACCAAAAGGAAGGAACAGCTTACAGAGCGAACACTGAAGCTTTCTTT
CASSHQKEGTAYRANTEAFF
>TRBJ2-6|TRBV30|NA|NA|13
TGTGCCTGGAGCCGCTACCGGGACAACGTCCTGACTTTC
CAWSRYRDNVLTF
>TRBJ2-2|TRBV5-1|NA|NA|19
TGCGCCAGCGGATTCCCTACATTGATGGCGGGAATCAACACCGGGGAGCTGTTTTTT
CASGFPTLMAGINTGELFF
>TRBJ2-5|TRBV4-3|NA|TRBD1|18
TGCGCCAGCAGCCAAGACTTTGGAGGACAGGGGAATGGAGAGACCCAGTACTTC
CASSQDFGGQGNGETQYF
>TRBJ2-6|TRBV19|NA|TRBD1|18
TGTGCCAGTAGTACACCGGGACAGGGGATTACTGGGGCCAACGTCCTGACTTTC
CASSTPGQGITGANVLTF
>TRBJ2-2|TRBV5-1|NA|NA|14
TGCGCCAGCAGACCGGACAGATTGACCGGGGAGCTGTTTTTT
CASRPDRLTGELFF
>TRBJ1-1|TRBV15|NA|NA|16
TGTGCCACCAGCAGAGGCTTGGGGCCGGGGAACACTGAAGCTTTCTTT
CATSRGLGPGNTEAFF
>TRBJ2-5|TRBV7-2|NA|NA|15
TGTGCCAGCAGCTTAGCGGAACCCGGAGGGGAGACCCAGTACTTC
CASSLAEPGGETQYF
>TRBJ1-5|TRBV6-1|NA|NA|13
TGTGCAGGGGGGGCGTTCAGCAATCAGCCCCAGCATTTT
CAGGAFSNQPQHF
>TRBJ1-1|TRBV7-7|NA|NA|13
TGTGCTAGCAGCTTAGGTCCGGACACTGAAGCTTTCTTT
CASSLGPDTEAFF
>TRBJ2-4|TRBV6-5|NA|NA|14
TGTGCCACGGGAACACAGGGAGCCAAAAACATTCAGTACTTC
CATGTQGAKNIQYF
>TRBJ1-4|TRBV11-2|NA|NA|13
TGTGCCAGCAGCTTACCGGGGAGTGAAAAACTGTTTTTT
CASSLPGSEKLFF
>TRBJ2-3|TRBV13|NA|TRBD2|14
TGTGCCAGCAGCAGCGGACTAGCGGGAGATACGCAGTATTTT
CASSSGLAGDTQYF
>TRBJ1-1|TRBV4-3|NA|TRBD1|16
TGCGCCAGCAGCCAGGTCCAGGGGGCGGTGAACACTGAAGCTTTCTTT
CASSQVQGAVNTEAFF
>TRBJ2-1|TRBV6-1|NA|TRBD2|15
TGTGCCAGCAGTGAGGGACTAGCGGGAGACAATGAGCAGTTCTTC
CASSEGLAGDNEQFF
>TRBJ2-1|TRBV9|once|NA|14
TGTGCCAGCAGCCCTTCCCAGGGGCCTGCTGAGCAGTTCTTC
CASSPSQGPAEQFF
>TRBJ2-1|TRBV7-2|once|NA|13
TGTGCCAGCAGCTTCGCGGGCAACAATGAGCAGTTCTTC
CASSFAGNNEQFF